The sequence of this TCR beta chain was determined in a study of siplizumab effects on memory and regulatory T cells. The CDR3 loop spans 16 amino acids. Germline V gene sequence: CDR1 LNHDA, CDR2 SQIVND (reference sequence). V lost 5 bases, J lost 2 bases, and 12 bases stayed unmatched. TCRdb's table, derived via immunoSEQ multiplex PCR, lists solely in-frame clones and lacks some. The table has roughly 100,000 clones, approximately 94% seen once. The sample was CD8+ T cells sorted from blood. The TCR comes from a human donor in good health. V gene TRBV19 combines with J gene TRBJ2-7, with 7 bases lining up with TRBD2. The chain's CDR3 is CASSDRRGGRTYEQYF. The CDR3 bases are TGTGCCAGTAGTGATAGGCGCGGGGGTAGGACCTACGAGCAGTACTTC.